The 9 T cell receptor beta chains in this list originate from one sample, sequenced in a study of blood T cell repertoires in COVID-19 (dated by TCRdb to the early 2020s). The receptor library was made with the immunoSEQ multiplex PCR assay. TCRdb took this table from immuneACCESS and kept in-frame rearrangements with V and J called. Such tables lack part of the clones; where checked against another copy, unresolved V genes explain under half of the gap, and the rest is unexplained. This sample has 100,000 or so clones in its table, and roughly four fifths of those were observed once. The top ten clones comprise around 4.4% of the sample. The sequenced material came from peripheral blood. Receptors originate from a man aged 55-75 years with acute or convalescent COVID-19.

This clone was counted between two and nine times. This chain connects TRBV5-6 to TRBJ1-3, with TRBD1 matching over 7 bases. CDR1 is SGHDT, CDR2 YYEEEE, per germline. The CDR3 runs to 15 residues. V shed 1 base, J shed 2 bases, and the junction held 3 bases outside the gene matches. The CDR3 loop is CASSLQRGPGNTIYF. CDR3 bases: TGTGCCAGCAGCTTGCAAAGGGGGCCTGGAAACACCATATATTTT.

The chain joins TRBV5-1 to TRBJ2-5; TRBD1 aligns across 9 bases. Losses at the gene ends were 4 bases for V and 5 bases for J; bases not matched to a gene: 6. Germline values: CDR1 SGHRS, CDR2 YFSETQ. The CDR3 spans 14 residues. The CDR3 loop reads CASSIQGARETQYF. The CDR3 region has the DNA TGCGCCAGCAGCATACAGGGGGCGCGGGAGACCCAGTACTTC.

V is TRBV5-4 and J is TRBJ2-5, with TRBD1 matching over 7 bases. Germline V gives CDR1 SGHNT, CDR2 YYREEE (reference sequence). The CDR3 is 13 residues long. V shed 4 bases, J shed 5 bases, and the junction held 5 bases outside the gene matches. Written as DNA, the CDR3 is TGTGCCAGCAGCCACCGGGACAGTGAGACCCAGTACTTC. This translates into CASSHRDSETQYF.

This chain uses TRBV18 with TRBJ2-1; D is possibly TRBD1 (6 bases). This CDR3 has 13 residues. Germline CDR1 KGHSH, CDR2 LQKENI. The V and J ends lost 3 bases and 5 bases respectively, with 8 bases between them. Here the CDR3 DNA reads TGTGCCAGCTCACCGGACAGTAACAATGAGCAGTTCTTC. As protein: CASSPDSNNEQFF.

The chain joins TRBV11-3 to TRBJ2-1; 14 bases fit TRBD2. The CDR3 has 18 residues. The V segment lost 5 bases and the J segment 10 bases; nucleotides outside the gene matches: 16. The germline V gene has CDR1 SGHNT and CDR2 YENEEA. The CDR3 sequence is CASSAIPWTSGGPREQFF. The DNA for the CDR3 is TGTGCCAGCAGCGCCATTCCTTGGACTAGCGGGGGGCCGAGAGAGCAGTTCTTC.

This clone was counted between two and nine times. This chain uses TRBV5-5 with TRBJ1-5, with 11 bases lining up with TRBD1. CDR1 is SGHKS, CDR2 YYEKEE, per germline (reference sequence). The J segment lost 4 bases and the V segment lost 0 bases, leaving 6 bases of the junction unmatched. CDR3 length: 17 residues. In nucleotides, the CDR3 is TGTGCCAGCAGCTTGGTCCCCGGGACAGGGGGAAATCAGCCCCAGCATTTT. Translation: CASSLVPGTGGNQPQHF.

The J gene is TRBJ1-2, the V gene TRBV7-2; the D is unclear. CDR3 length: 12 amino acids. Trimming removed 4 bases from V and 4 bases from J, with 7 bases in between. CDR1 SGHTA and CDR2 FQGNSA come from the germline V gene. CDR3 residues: CASSSGTYGYTF. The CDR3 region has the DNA TGTGCCAGCAGCTCAGGAACCTATGGCTACACCTTC.

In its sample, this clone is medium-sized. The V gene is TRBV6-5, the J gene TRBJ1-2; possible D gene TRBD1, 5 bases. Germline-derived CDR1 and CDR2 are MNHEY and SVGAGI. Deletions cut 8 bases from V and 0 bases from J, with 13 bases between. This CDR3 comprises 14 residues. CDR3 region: CASVREGPNYGYTF. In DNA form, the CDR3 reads TGTGCCAGCGTTAGGGAGGGGCCTAACTATGGCTACACCTTC.

The CDR3 loop is CASSSTNVNTEAFF. The CDR3 nucleotides read TGTGCCAGCAGCTCCACTAATGTGAACACTGAAGCTTTCTTT. The V call is TRBV13, the J call TRBJ1-1; no clear D gene. The CDR3 sequence is 14 residues long. Per the germline V gene, CDR1 is PRHDT and CDR2 is FYEKMQ (reference sequence). Trimming cost V 4 bases and J 0 bases, with 9 bases left between them.